This entry lists 23 T cell receptor beta chains sequenced from one sample in a study of T cell responses to AZD1222 COVID-19 vaccine. Libraries were prepared by immunoSEQ multiplex PCR; TCRdb keeps only in-frame clonotypes and omits some of them. This table holds 150,000 to 200,000 clones, around 90% found once. The sample was peripheral blood, taken 28 days after the second AZD1222 dose. These receptors originate from an adult who received the AZD1222 COVID-19 vaccine.

The rearrangement links TRBV10-3 to TRBJ2-5; D assignment may be TRBD1 or TRBD2 (5 bases each). Trimming removed 3 bases at V and 4 bases at J, with 18 bases between. Germline V lookup: CDR1 ENHRY, CDR2 SYGVKD. The CDR3 runs 16 residues. The CDR3 here is CAISEEGRLTRETQYF. The CDR3 DNA reads as TGTGCCATCAGTGAAGAGGGACGGCTCACCAGAGAGACCCAGTACTTC.

The chain links TRBV7-9 to TRBJ1-4, with a tentative D call TRBD1 (5 bases). This CDR3 is 15 amino acids long. CDR1 is SEHNR and CDR2 is FQNEAQ in the germline V gene (reference sequence). Trimming left V 8 bases short and J 5 bases short, with 18 bases between. CDR3 nucleotide sequence: TGTGCCAGCGAACGAAGGGACGCTATCAATGAAAAACTGTTTTTT. It yields the protein CASERRDAINEKLFF.

The chain combines TRBV11-2 with TRBJ1-4, with D perhaps matching TRBD1 (5 bases). Germline V CDR1 and CDR2: SGHAT, FQNNGV. V was pared by 3 bases and J by 7 bases, with 12 bases between. The CDR3 runs to 14 residues. CDR3 coding DNA: TGTGCCAGCAGCTTCCGACAGCAGACTGAAAAACTGTTTTTT. Its protein is CASSFRQQTEKLFF. Combining the CDR3 with reference TRBV11-2 and TRBJ1-4 gives the whole variable domain EAGVAQSPRYKIIEKRQSVAFWCNPISGHATLYWYQQILGQGPKLLIQFQNNGVVDDSQLPKDRFSAERLKGVDSTLKIQPAKLEDSAVYLCASSFRQQTEKLFFGSGTQLSVL.

The chain couples TRBV19 to TRBJ1-5; a weak D match, TRBD1 (6 bases). The length of the CDR3 is 13 residues. Germline CDR1 and CDR2: LNHDA and SQIVND (reference sequence). V shed 7 bases and J shed 5 bases, with 12 bases lying between them. The CDR3, as DNA: TGTGCCAGTAATACAGGGTACGATCAGCCCCAGCATTTT. This translates into CASNTGYDQPQHF.

Comments on this clone: In the same sample, other DNA sequences code for this CDR3. The chain employs TRBV28 and TRBJ2-7, with TRBD2 identical over 11 bases. The CDR3 has 13 residues. V lost 8 bases, J lost 2 bases, and 2 bases stayed unmatched. Per germline, CDR1 MDHEN and CDR2 SYDVKM. The CDR3 coding sequence is TGTGCCAGCGGGACTAGCGGAACCTACGAGCAGTACTTC. Translated, it gives CASGTSGTYEQYF.

This clone was observed a handful of times. The genes are TRBV7-8 and TRBJ2-3; D not resolved. Trimming pared 4 bases from V and 0 bases from J, leaving 11 bases between. The germline CDR1 and CDR2 sequences are SGHVS and FQNEAQ. CDR3 length equals 15 residues. The CDR3 DNA sequence: TGTGCCAGCAGCTCCTCAGAGACTAGCACAGATACGCAGTATTTT. This encodes CASSSSETSTDTQYF.

This chain connects TRBV13 to TRBJ1-4; D gene uncertain. This CDR3 comprises 12 residues. Trimming pared 7 bases from V and 3 bases from J, leaving 6 bases between. From germline, CDR1 is PRHDT and CDR2 FYEKMQ (reference sequence). The CDR3 spells CASTGSNEKLFF. The CDR3 DNA follows: TGTGCCAGCACAGGTTCTAATGAAAAACTGTTTTTT. The full variable domain, completed using reference TRBV13 and TRBJ1-4, is AAGVIQSPRHLIKEKRETATLKCYPIPRHDTVYWYQQGPGQDPQFLISFYEKMQSDKGSIPDRFSAQQFSDYHSELNMSSLELGDSALYFCASTGSNEKLFFGSGTQLSVL.

The rearrangement joins TRBV18 to TRBJ1-1, with D tentatively TRBD1 (5 bases). CDR1 and CDR2 from the germline V gene are KGHSH and LQKENI. With 5 bases removed from V and 4 bases from J, the gap between germline ends came to 20 bases. This CDR3 has 16 amino acids. The CDR3 sequence: CASSAQGVSASTEAFF. As DNA, the CDR3 is TGTGCCAGCTCAGCTCAGGGAGTGTCGGCCAGCACTGAAGCTTTCTTT.

The J gene is TRBJ1-1, the V gene TRBV3-1 (or the pseudogene TRBV3-2); 7 bases are shared with TRBD1. This CDR3 has 14 residues. The V gene's germline CDR1 is LGHDT and CDR2 YNNKEL (reference sequence). The junction had 4 bases not matched to a gene; V was cut back by 0 bases and J by 6 bases. The CDR3 DNA reads as TGTGCCAGCAGCCAAGAGCCAGGGGGGTCTGAAGCTTTCTTT. Its translation is CASSQEPGGSEAFF.

The V and J genes are TRBV7-7 and TRBJ2-1; 11 bases line up with TRBD2. CDR1 is SSHAT and CDR2 is FNYEAQ in the germline V gene (reference sequence). V was clipped by 1 base and J by 7 bases; unmatched bases: 6. The CDR3 extends over 16 amino acids. CDR3 in DNA: TGTGCCAGCAGCTTAGGTACTAGCGGGAGCGCAAATGAGCAGTTCTTC. Translating gives CASSLGTSGSANEQFF.

The CDR3 coding sequence is TGTGCCAGCTCACCAGGTGTTGACAGGGCTGGAAACACCATATATTTT. Protein: CASSPGVDRAGNTIYF. J is TRBJ1-3 and V is TRBV18; 7 bases fit TRBD1. J was trimmed by 2 bases and V by 2 bases; bases with no gene match: 6. The CDR3 is made up of 16 amino acids. Looked up from germline, CDR1 is KGHSH and CDR2 is LQKENI.

This sequence joins TRBV30 and TRBJ2-7; D may correspond to TRBD1 or TRBD2 (5 bases each). Trimming took off 3 bases at V and 3 bases at J, with 9 bases between the two ends. This CDR3 region has 12 residues. Germline V gives CDR1 GTSNPN, CDR2 SVGIG (reference sequence). The CDR3 DNA is TGTGCCTGGAGGGGGGATCGCTACGAGCAGTACTTC. It translates to CAWRGDRYEQYF. Based on the CDR3 plus reference TRBV30 and TRBJ2-7, the full variable domain is SQTIHQWPATLVQPVGSPLSLECTVEGTSNPNLYWYRQAAGRGLQLLFYSVGIGQISSEVPQNLSASRPQDRQFILSSKKLLLSDSGFYLCAWRGDRYEQYFGPGTRLTVT.

This clone appeared a single time. This chain uses TRBV27 with TRBJ2-2, with TRBD1 as a possible D gene (5 bases). The CDR3 length is 14 residues. V was pared by 2 bases and J by 1 base, with 5 bases between. The V gene's germline CDR1 is MNHEY and CDR2 SMNVEV (reference sequence). CDR3 residues: CASSLGQNTGELFF. In DNA form, the CDR3 reads TGTGCCAGCAGTTTAGGACAGAACACCGGGGAGCTGTTTTTT.

This clone showed up just once. This rearrangement joins TRBV4-1 to TRBJ2-7, with D tentatively TRBD2 (6 bases). CDR1 is MGHRA, CDR2 YSYEKL, per germline. Trimming took off 0 bases at V and 0 bases at J, with 9 bases between the two ends. The CDR3 is 15 residues long. CDR3 DNA: TGCGCCAGCAGCCAAGAGCGGGGTTTCTCCTACGAGCAGTACTTC. Translated, it gives CASSQERGFSYEQYF.

The chain combines TRBV19 with TRBJ2-7; 7 positions match TRBD2. Germline values: CDR1 LNHDA, CDR2 SQIVND (reference sequence). Trimming at V came to 0 bases and at J to 2 bases, leaving 4 bases not matched to a gene. This CDR3 is built from 15 residues. The chain's CDR3 is CASSIDLRGTYEQYF. DNA of the CDR3: TGTGCCAGTAGTATAGATTTGCGGGGGACCTACGAGCAGTACTTC.

The chain carries TRBV4-1 and TRBJ1-5; D remains unclear. V was clipped by 0 bases and J by 2 bases, with 5 bases between them. This CDR3 comprises 14 residues. CDR1 MGHRA and CDR2 YSYEKL come from the germline V gene. The CDR3 sequence is CASSQEEGNQPQHF. The CDR3 nucleotides are TGCGCCAGCAGCCAAGAGGAGGGCAATCAGCCCCAGCATTTT.

The V call is TRBV29-1, the J call TRBJ2-7; D is possibly TRBD2 (6 bases). The germline gives CDR1 SQVTM, CDR2 ANQGSEA. The CDR3 loop spans 14 amino acids. Between the trimmed V and J ends, which lost 4 bases and 0 bases, there was a span of 13 bases. The CDR3 DNA is TGCAGCGTTGTAATGGGACTCCACTCCTACGAGCAGTACTTC. It encodes CSVVMGLHSYEQYF.

This sequence joins TRBV10-3 and TRBJ1-2, with TRBD1 identical over 8 bases. The trim removed 8 bases at V and 6 bases at J, leaving 8 bases unmatched. The germline V gene has CDR1 ENHRY and CDR2 SYGVKD. The CDR3 runs to 13 residues. CDR3 DNA sequence: TGTGCCATCGGGGGGACAGGTGCTAATGGCTACACCTTC. This codes for CAIGGTGANGYTF.

The chain carries TRBV4-1 and TRBJ2-5; D not certain. The V and J ends lost 1 base and 4 bases respectively, with 13 bases between them. Germline CDR1 and CDR2: MGHRA and YSYEKL. This CDR3 contains 15 residues. CDR3 coding DNA: TGCGCCAGCAGCCAAGCAGGACCCCTCCCAGAGACCCAGTACTTC. The encoded protein is CASSQAGPLPETQYF.

V is TRBV21-1 and J is TRBJ2-1; the table assigns TRBD1, which was not confirmed against the DNA. TRBV21-1 is a pseudogene locus. The CDR3 totals 15 residues. As DNA, the CDR3 is TGTGCCAGCAGCAAAGTGAACAGGGGGGGCAATGAGCAGTTCTTC. Its protein product is CASSKVNRGGNEQFF.

This clone has only one observation. The V call is TRBV6-2 or TRBV6-3, the J call TRBJ2-7, with TRBD2 identical over 12 bases. V shed 4 bases and J 6 bases; nucleotides not matched to a gene: 19. This CDR3 region has 19 residues. Germline V gives CDR1 MNHEY, CDR2 SVGEGT. DNA for the CDR3: TGTGCCAGCAGTTCTACTCGGAGACTAGCGGGGGAGAATCGGCTCGAGCAGTACTTC. Amino acids: CASSSTRRLAGENRLEQYF.

J is TRBJ1-3 and V is TRBV12-2. TRBV12-2 represents a pseudogene. The CDR3 runs to 17 residues. The CDR3 bases are TGTGCAAGTCGCTTAGCGACATCCGGGCAGGCGGGAAACACCATATATTTT. This sequence encodes CASRLATSGQAGNTIYF.

V gene TRBV2 combines with J gene TRBJ2-1; TRBD2 might be the D (6 bases). CDR1 and CDR2 (germline): SNHLY, FYNNEI. CDR3 length equals 16 residues. V lost 6 bases, J lost 3 bases, and 18 bases lay in between. As DNA, the CDR3 is TGTGCCAGCAGACCCGGCCGGGAGATTAACTACAATGAGCAGTTCTTC. Translating it yields CASRPGREINYNEQFF.